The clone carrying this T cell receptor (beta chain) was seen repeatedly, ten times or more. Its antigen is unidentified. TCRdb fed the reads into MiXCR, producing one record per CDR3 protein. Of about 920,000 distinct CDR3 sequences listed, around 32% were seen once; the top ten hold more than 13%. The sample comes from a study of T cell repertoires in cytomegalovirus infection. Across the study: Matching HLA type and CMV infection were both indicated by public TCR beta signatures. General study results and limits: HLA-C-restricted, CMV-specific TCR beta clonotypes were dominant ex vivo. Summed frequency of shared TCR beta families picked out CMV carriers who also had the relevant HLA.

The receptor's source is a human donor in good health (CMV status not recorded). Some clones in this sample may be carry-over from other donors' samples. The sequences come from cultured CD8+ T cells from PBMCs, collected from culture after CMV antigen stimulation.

In DNA, the CDR3 is TGTGCCAGCAGCTTTTTTAGCTCCTACAATGAGCAGTTCTTC. Translated: CASSFFSSYNEQFF. J is TRBJ2-1 and V is TRBV7-2; D remains ambiguous. The germline CDR1 and CDR2 sequences are SGHTA and FQGNSA. This CDR3 region has 14 residues. The germline V and J ends were trimmed by 3 bases and 0 bases, with 6 bases remaining between them.